The 14 T cell receptor beta chains presented below share a single source sample, sequenced in a study of blood T cell repertoires in COVID-19. Profiled with immunoSEQ multiplex PCR; TCRdb holds only in-frame clones, not every one. The sample contains more than 100,000 clones, around 87% of which appear only once. The sequenced sample consisted of peripheral blood. The receptors come from a man aged 45-65 years with active COVID-19.

As regards this clone: One end of the junction does not line up with germline, which may come from a read error. The V call is TRBV5-4, the J call TRBJ1-4; D is unclear. The germline V gene encodes CDR1 SGHNT and CDR2 YYREEE (reference sequence). This CDR3 region has 14 residues. The CDR3 DNA reads as TGTGCCAGCAGCCCCGGAGGAGGGAATGCAAAACTGTTTTTT. As protein: CASSPGGGNAKLFF.

The CDR3 DNA reads TGTGCCTGGAGTGTAAAAACAGGGTATGATGGGAACACTGAAGCTTTCTTT. This codes for CAWSVKTGYDGNTEAFF. This chain links TRBV30 with TRBJ1-1; maybe TRBD1 (6 bases). CDR1 GTSNPN and CDR2 SVGIG come from the germline V gene (reference sequence). The V and J ends lost 0 bases and 1 base respectively, with 18 bases between them. The CDR3 consists of 17 residues.

CDR3 coding DNA: TGTGCCAGCAGTGACCTTGGACAAGCTAACTATGGCTACACCTTC. It is translated as CASSDLGQANYGYTF. V and J are TRBV2 and TRBJ1-2; maybe TRBD1 (5 bases). V was cut by 3 bases and J by 0 bases, with 11 bases left in between. There are 15 residues in the CDR3. Germline values: CDR1 SNHLY, CDR2 FYNNEI.

This chain joins TRBV7-3 and TRBJ2-3; possible D gene TRBD2, 7 bases. The CDR3 extends over 16 amino acids. V lost 1 base and J lost 2, with 13 bases in between. Germline values: CDR1 SGHTA, CDR2 FQGTGA. The CDR3 DNA reads TGTGCCAGCAGCTTAATTACGGGGGGCCCCACAGATACGCAGTATTTT. This translates into CASSLITGGPTDTQYF. Complete variable domain (other parts from reference TRBV7-3 and TRBJ2-3): GAGVSQTPSNKVTEKGKYVELRCDPISGHTALYWYRQSLGQGPEFLIYFQGTGAADDSGLPNDRFFAVRPEGSVSTLKIQRTERGDSAVYLCASSLITGGPTDTQYFGPGTRLTVL.

This chain links TRBV7-2 with TRBJ2-7; D might be TRBD2 (5 bases). Germline V CDR1 and CDR2: SGHTA, FQGNSA. Trimming removed 1 base at V and 4 bases at J, with 8 bases between. The CDR3 is 13 amino acids. CDR3: CASSLGRGYEQYF. DNA for the CDR3: TGTGCCAGCAGCTTAGGTCGAGGGTACGAGCAGTACTTC.

Comment on this clone: This same CDR3 is encoded by further DNA sequences in the sample. The genes are TRBV5-6 and TRBJ2-5; D might be TRBD1 (5 bases). V lost 1 base and J lost 5, with 9 bases in between. Germline V gives CDR1 SGHDT, CDR2 YYEEEE. There are 13 residues in the CDR3. The DNA for the CDR3 is TGTGCCAGCAGCTTGCGCTCAGGGGAGACCCAGTACTTC. It specifies CASSLRSGETQYF.

The chain is built from TRBV10-2 and TRBJ2-1; D is possibly TRBD2 (6 bases). The CDR3 is made up of 14 amino acids. Per the germline V gene, CDR1 is WSHSY and CDR2 is SAAADI. The ends were cut back, 4 bases at V and 2 bases at J, with 9 bases in the middle. The CDR3 DNA reads TGCGCCAGCAGTGGACGGACTACCTACAATGAGCAGTTCTTC. This encodes CASSGRTTYNEQFF.

The V and J genes are TRBV7-6 and TRBJ1-4; 8 bases are a match to TRBD1. Trimming at V came to 5 bases and at J to 8 bases, leaving 7 bases not matched to a gene. Germline V gives CDR1 SGHVS, CDR2 FNYEAQ. This CDR3 has 14 residues. The CDR3 DNA sequence: TGTGCCAGCAGCGAGACAGGGGACGGGGAAAAACTGTTTTTT. This translates into CASSETGDGEKLFF.

The chain couples TRBV5-1 to TRBJ1-2, with D perhaps TRBD1 (5 bases). V was clipped by 0 bases and J by 8 bases, with 17 bases between them. The CDR3 is made up of 15 amino acids. Germline V lookup: CDR1 SGHRS, CDR2 YFSETQ. This chain's CDR3 is CASSLDSGSRTGYTF. CDR3 bases: TGCGCCAGCAGCTTGGATTCAGGGTCTCGAACAGGCTACACCTTC.

V usage is TRBV5-4 and J usage is TRBJ2-4, with 11 bases identical to TRBD2. The ends lost 4 bases at V and 0 bases at J; junction bases unmatched: 9. This CDR3 has 18 residues. CDR1 is SGHNT, CDR2 YYREEE, per germline (reference sequence). The CDR3 DNA is TGTGCCAGCAGCCCCGGAGGTCTAGCGGGGGGAGCCAAAAACATTCAGTACTTC. As protein: CASSPGGLAGGAKNIQYF.

This clone was counted ten times or more. The chain is built from TRBV11-3 and TRBJ2-7, with 8 bases lining up with TRBD2. The J segment lost 1 base and the V segment lost 5 bases, leaving 7 bases of the junction unmatched. Germline V lookup: CDR1 SGHNT, CDR2 YENEEA. There are 15 residues in the CDR3. CDR3 in DNA: TGTGCCAGCAGCCCCGGGGGGGCCAAATCCTACGAGCAGTACTTC. Its protein product is CASSPGGAKSYEQYF.

J is TRBJ1-2 and V is TRBV18; a possible D gene is TRBD1 (5 bases). The CDR3 is 13 amino acids. Between the trimmed V and J ends, which lost 4 bases and 6 bases, there was a span of 12 bases. Germline values: CDR1 KGHSH, CDR2 LQKENI. The CDR3 loop is CASSQGQGDGYTF. As DNA, the CDR3 is TGTGCCAGCTCACAGGGCCAGGGTGATGGCTACACCTTC. Complete variable domain (other parts from reference TRBV18 and TRBJ1-2): NAGVMQNPRHLVRRRGQEARLRCSPMKGHSHVYWYRQLPEEGLKFMVYLQKENIIDESGMPKERFSAEFPKEGPSILRIQQVVRGDSAAYFCASSQGQGDGYTFGSGTRLTVV.

This rearrangement joins TRBV5-5 to TRBJ1-1; D uncertain. The germline gives CDR1 SGHKS, CDR2 YYEKEE (reference sequence). V shed 0 bases and J shed 1 base, with 4 bases lying between them. The CDR3 covers 13 residues. The CDR3 loop reads CASSLAKNTEAFF. CDR3 DNA: TGTGCCAGCAGCTTGGCCAAGAACACTGAAGCTTTCTTT.

This clone was counted once. The chain joins TRBV6-5 to TRBJ1-4; no reliable D call. V lost 6 bases, J lost 8 bases, and 10 bases lay in between. This CDR3 spans 12 amino acids. Germline lookup yields CDR1 MNHEY and CDR2 SVGAGI. The CDR3 here is CASSITGEKLFF. CDR3 DNA: TGTGCCAGCAGCATTACGGGGGAAAAACTGTTTTTT.